The present TCR beta chain was sequenced within a study of vaccination and CD4 T cells after COVID-19. For the study at large: The convalescents were made up of six males and four females, two of whom were Hispanic. For post-vaccine samples, collection took place a median approximately 72 days after dose two, ranging from 14 to 241. The study, taken as a whole, reports: Convalescent patients saw a median about 86% of their reactive clones show up only after vaccination. Investigators enrolled relatively few convalescent patients and included no early post-infection timepoints.

For this clonotype: What it recognizes is unknown. It is unclear where the CDR3 begins or ends on the DNA, so no DNA is shown, and the CDR3 is as TCRdb lists it.

TCRdb re-called the PCR reads through MiXCR, storing one row per CDR3 protein. The table lists over 15,000 distinct CDR3 sequences, 66% of them singletons. Counting both end residues, the CDR3 totals 17 amino acids. The chain joins TRBV21-1 to TRBJ1-5; the table's D call, TRBD1, was not checked against the DNA. TRBV21-1 is a known pseudogene. The receptor comes from a human donor who had recovered from COVID-19. Here the sequenced sample was CD4+ T cells from blood, taken after SARS-CoV-2 vaccination. This CDR3 reads CASSSTSTGDSNQPQHF.